The 18 T cell receptor beta chains reported below all come from one sample, sequenced in a study of regulatory T cells in long-lasting Graves disease. Time point described: newly diagnosed GD, antithyroid drugs for less than 3 months. PBMC RNA served as the TCR library source. For TCR beta, libraries came from iRepertoire HTBI primers and Arm-PCR of CDR3 regions. TCRdb independently ran MiXCR on the multiplex PCR reads; one entry per CDR3 protein. In the table there are fewer than 500,000 distinct CDR3 sequences, about 16% of which are singletons. These records were also assigned to another study, of T cells in Graves' hyperthyroidism and ophthalmopathy.

Sequenced material: peripheral blood mononuclear cells (PBMCs), taken at new diagnosis, from a patient treated with antithyroid drugs. The receptors come from a man between 40 and 49 years old with Graves disease.

Turning to this clonotype: A read error is likely, as this CDR3 ends without the conserved phenylalanine or tryptophan. The chain links TRBV5-1 to TRBJ2-3; no clear D gene. Trimming removed 0 bases at V and 0 bases at J, with 8 bases between. The germline V gene has CDR1 SGHRS and CDR2 YFSETQ. This CDR3 comprises 15 residues. CDR3 bases: TGCGCCAGCAGCTTGGCGGACCAGAGCACAGATACGCAGTATCTT. It translates to CASSLADQSTDTQYL.

This clonotype was counted at least ten times. This CDR3 is CASSLDRGSSYEQYF. The CDR3 nucleotides are TGCGCCAGCAGCTTGGACAGGGGAAGCTCCTACGAGCAGTACTTC. V usage is TRBV5-1 and J usage is TRBJ2-7; 7 nucleotides align to TRBD1. The V and J ends lost 0 bases and 0 bases, in that order; junction bases with no gene match: 3. The CDR3 sequence is 15 residues long. Germline V lookup: CDR1 SGHRS, CDR2 YFSETQ.

This clonotype was observed at least ten times. The chain joins TRBV24-1 to TRBJ2-3, with 9 bases fitting TRBD2. The V gene's germline CDR1 is KGHDR and CDR2 SFDVKD. Losses at the gene ends were 3 bases for V and 6 bases for J; bases not matched to a gene: 6. This CDR3 has 15 residues. The DNA of the CDR3 is TGTGCCACCAGTGATCGACTAGCGGCCCGGGATACGCAGTATTTT. It codes for CATSDRLAARDTQYF.

This clonotype occurred many times. The genes are TRBV12-3 or TRBV12-4 and TRBJ2-3; D gene unclear. The CDR3 runs 14 residues. V was clipped by 6 bases and J by 0 bases, with 10 bases between them. CDR3 sequence: CASSPKSSTDTQYF. As DNA, the CDR3 is TGTGCCAGCAGCCCGAAATCTAGCACAGATACGCAGTATTTT.

The V call is TRBV29-1, the J call TRBJ2-1, with TRBD2 matching over 9 bases. Germline CDR1 is SQVTM and CDR2 is ANQGSEA. The CDR3 length is 16 residues. With V trimmed by 4 bases and J by 0 bases, 7 bases remained unmatched. The CDR3 spells CSVGGGAGGSYNEQFF. In nucleotides, the CDR3 is TGCAGCGTTGGTGGTGGAGCGGGAGGCTCCTACAATGAGCAGTTCTTC.

This clonotype has more than one count but fewer than ten. This chain uses TRBV7-3 with TRBJ2-1; 7 bases agree with TRBD2. Germline V lookup: CDR1 SGHTA, CDR2 FQGTGA. Trimming at V came to 2 bases and at J to 1 base, leaving 2 bases not matched to a gene. This CDR3 region has 15 residues. In DNA, the CDR3 is TGTGCCAGCAGCTTATCGGGACTATCCTACAATGAGCAGTTCTTC. Encoded protein: CASSLSGLSYNEQFF.

This clonotype turned up a few times. The rearrangement joins TRBV7-9 to TRBJ2-2; 10 bases are a match to TRBD2. The ends lost 3 bases at V and 2 bases at J; junction bases unmatched: 6. Germline loops: CDR1 SEHNR, CDR2 FQNEAQ (reference sequence). This CDR3 has 17 residues. CDR3 DNA sequence: TGTGCCAGCAGCTTGTCGCTAGCGGGAGCCAACACCGGGGAGCTGTTTTTT. This gives the protein CASSLSLAGANTGELFF.

Many counts were recorded for this clonotype. The CDR3 DNA is TGCAGTGCTAGATCCCATCCGGGACAGGGGACAGATACGCAGTATTTT. Protein sequence: CSARSHPGQGTDTQYF. This sequence joins TRBV20-1 and TRBJ2-3; 10 nucleotides align to TRBD1. After removal of 2 bases from V and 3 bases from J, the junction contained 8 bases not matched to a gene. The CDR3 is 16 residues long. The germline V gene encodes CDR1 DFQATT and CDR2 SNEGSKA (reference sequence).

This rearrangement joins TRBV9 to TRBJ2-2; TRBD2 is a possible D gene (5 bases). CDR1 SGDLS and CDR2 YYNGEE come from the germline V gene. V lost 4 bases to trimming and J lost 0 bases, with 13 bases between them. The CDR3 runs 16 residues. CDR3 sequence reads: CASSFSSGANTGELFF. The CDR3, as DNA: TGTGCCAGCAGCTTTTCCTCCGGGGCGAACACCGGGGAGCTGTTTTTT.

This clonotype was detected many times. The rearrangement joins TRBV3-1 to TRBJ2-1, with D possibly being TRBD1 (5 bases). The germline gives CDR1 LGHDT, CDR2 YNNKEL (reference sequence). Deletions cut 5 bases from V and 6 bases from J, with 20 bases between. This CDR3 comprises 16 residues. This CDR3 reads CASSLQVTLISNEQFF. CDR3 DNA: TGTGCCAGCAGCTTACAGGTAACCCTGATCTCCAATGAGCAGTTCTTC.

The table lists this clonotype with many counts. The chain has TRBV29-1 and TRBJ1-1; 8 bases are a match to TRBD1. Trimming took 6 bases from V and 1 from J; bases not matched to a gene: 7. Germline V gene sequence: CDR1 SQVTM, CDR2 ANQGSEA. This CDR3 region has 14 residues. The CDR3: CSVLSGTGNTEAFF. DNA for the CDR3: TGCAGCGTCCTATCCGGGACAGGGAACACTGAAGCTTTCTTT. Variable domain in full (rest from reference TRBV29-1 and TRBJ1-1): SAVISQKPSRDICQRGTSLTIQCQVDSQVTMMFWYRQQPGQSLTLIATANQGSEATYESGFVIDKFPISRPNLTFSTLTVSNMSPEDSSIYLCSVLSGTGNTEAFFGQGTRLTVV.

This sequence joins TRBV5-6 and TRBJ2-7, with 9 bases fitting TRBD1. The CDR3 is made up of 14 amino acids. V trimming: 2 bases; J trimming: 6 bases; junction bases outside the gene matches: 6. CDR1 and CDR2 from the germline V gene are SGHDT and YYEEEE. This chain's CDR3 is CASSFGTGYGEQYF. Written as DNA, the CDR3 is TGTGCCAGCAGCTTCGGGACAGGGTACGGCGAGCAGTACTTC.

The sample holds many counts of this clonotype. V gene TRBV20-1 combines with J gene TRBJ2-5; either TRBD1 or TRBD2 may supply D (6 bases each). The germline V gene encodes CDR1 DFQATT and CDR2 SNEGSKA (reference sequence). Trimming cost V 4 bases and J 5 bases, with 17 bases left between them. The CDR3 runs to 14 residues. In nucleotides, the CDR3 is TGCAGTGCTATGGACAGAGGGAGGCGGGAGACCCAGTACTTC. Protein: CSAMDRGRRETQYF.

In its sample, this clonotype was seen many times. The chain links TRBV30 to TRBJ1-2; 8 bases agree with TRBD1. V dropped 1 base and J dropped 3; count of bases not matched to a gene: 7. Germline CDR1 and CDR2: GTSNPN and SVGIG (reference sequence). The CDR3 has 15 amino acids. CDR3: CAWSAGQGGHYGYTF. The CDR3 DNA reads TGTGCCTGGAGTGCCGGACAGGGCGGTCACTATGGCTACACCTTC.

There are a few counts of this clonotype. The V and J genes are TRBV14 and TRBJ2-1; D is undetermined. Germline loops: CDR1 SGHDN, CDR2 FVKESK. V gave up 3 bases and J gave up 3 bases, with 9 bases separating them. The CDR3 spans 14 residues. The CDR3 loop reads CASSHFEGYNEQFF. DNA of the CDR3: TGTGCCAGCAGCCATTTCGAAGGCTACAATGAGCAGTTCTTC.

This clonotype has ten or more counts. The rearrangement joins TRBV2 to TRBJ2-5; D gene ambiguous. Germline CDR1 is SNHLY and CDR2 is FYNNEI. V lost 4 bases to trimming and J lost 5 bases, with 5 bases between them. The CDR3 runs to 11 residues. The CDR3: CASSVYETQYF. In DNA, the CDR3 is TGTGCCAGCAGTGTTTACGAGACCCAGTACTTC.

Notes on this clonotype: A much larger clone lies one base from this, so it may be a read error. The CDR3 nucleotides are TGTGCCAGCAGCATCCGGGGCCTCCTCCGCGGGGAGACCCAGTACTTC. Its translation: CASSIRGLLRGETQYF. J is TRBJ2-5 and V is TRBV11-3; D possibly uses TRBD1 or TRBD2 (5 bases each). Trimming took 5 bases from V and 5 from J, leaving 21 bases between them. The CDR3 runs to 16 residues. Germline CDR1 SGHNT, CDR2 YENEEA. The whole variable domain, filled in from reference TRBV11-3 and TRBJ2-5, reads EAGVVQSPRYKIIEKKQPVAFWCNPISGHNTLYWYLQNLGQGPELLIRYENEEAVDDSQLPKDRFSAERLKGVDSTLKIQPAELGDSAVYLCASSIRGLLRGETQYFGPGTRLLVL.

This clonotype has a handful of counts. The J gene is TRBJ1-4, the V gene TRBV7-9, with D unresolved. There are 14 residues in the CDR3. With 3 bases removed from V and 5 bases from J, the gap between germline ends came to 10 bases. Germline CDR1 reads SEHNR; CDR2 reads FQNEAQ (reference sequence). CDR3 residues: CASSFRSGNEKLFF. In DNA form, the CDR3 reads TGTGCCAGCAGCTTTCGGTCGGGCAATGAAAAACTGTTTTTT.